The 18 T cell receptor beta chains below were found in one sample sequenced in a study of CD8+CD57+ T cells in acquired aplastic anemia. Template material for TCR beta VDJ and CDR3 profiling consisted of genomic DNA. Using its own MiXCR run on the reads, TCRdb lists one record per CDR3 protein. The sample holds approximately 380,000 distinct CDR3 sequences, 55% to 75% seen once. Material for sequencing was sorted CD4+, CD8+, or CD8+CD57+ T cells (not recorded which) from PBMCs. These receptors were collected from a human donor in good health, serving as a control.

Comment on this clonotype: An end of the junction differs from the germline gene, which may be a read error. This sequence joins TRBV7-2 and TRBJ2-7; TRBD2 agrees at 13 bases. CDR1 is SGHTA, CDR2 FQGNSA, per germline. The CDR3 sequence is 14 residues long. CDR3 sequence (DNA): TGTGCCAGCAGCTGGGAGACTAGCGGGGGGTCCTACGAGTTC. Amino acid sequence: CASSWETSGGSYEF.

For the CDR3, the DNA is TGTGCCAGCAGCTTAGTGGAGGCCGGAGGTACGCAGCATTTT. It translates to CASSLVEAGGTQHF. The V call is TRBV7-2, the J call TRBJ2-3; D is uncertain. The end of the DNA aligns better with TRBJ1-5, so the J call may be wrong. The CDR3 runs to 14 residues. Germline loops: CDR1 SGHTA, CDR2 FQGNSA.

The rearrangement links TRBV9 to TRBJ2-7; weak D call: TRBD1 (6 bases). V was shortened by 0 bases and J by 9 bases, with 19 bases between the two germline ends. The CDR3 consists of 15 residues. Germline V gene sequence: CDR1 SGDLS, CDR2 YYNGEE. Here the CDR3 reads CASSVEFRDTPTQYF. DNA for the CDR3: TGTGCCAGCAGCGTAGAGTTCCGGGACACTCCTACGCAGTACTTC.

The gene calls are TRBV7-3 and TRBJ2-3; a possible D gene is TRBD2 (6 bases). The germline V and J ends were trimmed by 3 bases and 0 bases, with 16 bases remaining between them. The CDR3 is made up of 17 amino acids. Germline CDR1 reads SGHTA; CDR2 reads FQGTGA. In DNA form, the CDR3 reads TGTGCCAGCAGCTTCGCCCCAGCTAGCGCTAGCACAGATACGCAGTATTTT. Translation: CASSFAPASASTDTQYF. The full variable domain, rest sourced from reference TRBV7-3 and TRBJ2-3, is GAGVSQTPSNKVTEKGKYVELRCDPISGHTALYWYRQSLGQGPEFLIYFQGTGAADDSGLPNDRFFAVRPEGSVSTLKIQRTERGDSAVYLCASSFAPASASTDTQYFGPGTRLTVL.

This clonotype was counted once. The gene calls are TRBV2 and TRBJ1-2, with a weak D call TRBD1 (5 bases). This CDR3 comprises 14 residues. Germline CDR1 reads SNHLY; CDR2 reads FYNNEI. Trimming left V 6 bases short and J 7 bases short, with 18 bases between. The DNA of the CDR3 is TGTGCCAGCAGACCAGCGACAGTTCTAGGTGGCTACACCTTC. Translation gives CASRPATVLGGYTF.

The chain joins TRBV28 to TRBJ1-2; 7 bases are a match to TRBD1. There are 13 residues in the CDR3. CDR1 MDHEN and CDR2 SYDVKM come from the germline V gene. V shed 5 bases and J 9 bases; nucleotides not matched to a gene: 9. DNA for the CDR3: TGTGCCAGCAGTGTCCGGGACAGACCTCGCTACACCTTC. Its translation: CASSVRDRPRYTF.

This chain joins TRBV6-4 and TRBJ2-5, with a possible D match to TRBD1 (5 bases). Germline values: CDR1 MRHNA, CDR2 SNTAGT. This CDR3 region has 14 residues. With 3 bases removed from V and 0 bases from J, the gap between germline ends came to 8 bases. In DNA, the CDR3 is TGTGCCAGCAGTGATGGCAGGGACCAAGAGACCCAGTACTTC. Protein: CASSDGRDQETQYF.

This clonotype came up many times. The missing conserved phenylalanine or tryptophan at the end of this CDR3 makes a read error likely. Because the CDR3's place on the DNA is in doubt, the DNA is left out and the CDR3 is given as listed by TCRdb. CDR3 amino acids: CASSPIPGAVV. The rearrangement joins TRBV4-3 to TRBJ1-1; TRBD1 is taken as the D call from the table, unchecked against the DNA. CDR1 and CDR2 (germline): LGHNA, YSLEER. A total of 11 residues make up the CDR3, ends included.

Worth noting for this clonotype: A read error may produce the germline difference seen at one junction end. The chain is built from TRBV5-1 and TRBJ2-7, with D possibly TRBD1 on 6 matching bases. This CDR3 contains 12 residues. Germline V gene sequence: CDR1 SGHRS, CDR2 YFSETQ. The DNA for the CDR3 is TGTGCCAGCAGCTTGTTCCTTCGGGACAAGTACTTC. This sequence encodes CASSLFLRDKYF.

DNA for the CDR3: TGTGCCAGCAGCTTCTCCGGGACAGGGGAGCGCAATCAGCCCCAGCATTTT. As protein: CASSFSGTGERNQPQHF. This chain joins TRBV5-6 and TRBJ1-5; 10 bases align to TRBD1. The CDR3 spans 17 residues. Germline V lookup: CDR1 SGHDT, CDR2 YYEEEE. The V and J ends lost 2 bases and 2 bases, in that order; junction bases with no gene match: 7.

The CDR3 sequence: CASSFAGQHEQYF. The CDR3 nucleotides are TGTGCCAGCAGCTTCGCAGGGCAGCACGAGCAGTACTTC. The chain combines TRBV7-9 with TRBJ2-7; possible D gene TRBD1, 5 bases. V lost 3 bases and J 5 bases, leaving 11 bases between the germline ends. Germline lookup yields CDR1 SEHNR and CDR2 FQNEAQ (reference sequence). The CDR3 contains 13 residues. The full variable domain, its missing parts supplied by reference TRBV7-9 and TRBJ2-7, is DTGVSQNPRHKITKRGQNVTFRCDPISEHNRLYWYRQTLGQGPEFLTYFQNEAQLEKSRLLSDRFSAERPKGSFSTLEIQRTEQGDSAMYLCASSFAGQHEQYFGPGTRLTVT.

The chain employs TRBV7-2 and TRBJ1-3; tentative D call: TRBD1 (5 bases). Germline loops: CDR1 SGHTA, CDR2 FQGNSA. V lost 7 bases and J lost 0, with 16 bases in between. CDR3 length equals 16 residues. The CDR3 DNA reads TGTGCCAGCACCCCTGTGGGGGGTTTCTCTGGAAACACCATATATTTT. It yields the protein CASTPVGGFSGNTIYF.

This clonotype was recorded many times. The chain couples TRBV6-2 or TRBV6-3 to TRBJ2-5; D possibly matches TRBD1 or TRBD2 (5 bases each). The CDR3 runs to 14 residues. Deletions cut 6 bases from V and 1 base from J, with 12 bases between. From germline, CDR1 is MNHEY and CDR2 SVGEGT. The CDR3 nucleotides read TGTGCCAGCAGCAGCAGTGGGACCCAAGAGACCCAGTACTTC. It is translated as CASSSSGTQETQYF.

As to this clonotype: A read error is likely, as this CDR3 ends without the conserved phenylalanine or tryptophan. The DNA is omitted, as the CDR3 cannot be located on it reliably, and the CDR3 follows TCRdb's listing. The gene calls are TRBV7-2 and TRBJ1-6. Germline CDR1 SGHTA, CDR2 FQGNSA. The CDR3 is 13 residues long, counting both termini. This CDR3 reads CASRTAGGSETQY.

On this clonotype itself: The final CDR3 position lacks the conserved phenylalanine or tryptophan, pointing to a likely read error. No DNA is shown, since the ends of the CDR3 on it are uncertain; the CDR3 is the one TCRdb lists. This rearrangement joins TRBV7-3 to TRBJ1-1; the table assigns TRBD1, which was not confirmed against the DNA. Ends included, the CDR3 has 13 residues. The germline gives CDR1 SGHTA, CDR2 FQGTGA. The CDR3 region is CATSRDIAGLSFY.

The rearrangement links TRBV20-1 to TRBJ1-3; D not resolved. V was shortened by 1 base and J by 0 bases, with 10 bases between the two germline ends. The CDR3 spans 15 residues. Germline V gene lookup returns CDR1 DFQATT and CDR2 SNEGSKA (reference sequence). The CDR3 bases are TGCAGTGCTAGAGCTAGCGGGATCTCTGGAAACACCATATATTTT. As protein: CSARASGISGNTIYF.

For this clonotype: Its ends do not fully match the called genes, so a read error is possible. The J gene is TRBJ1-2, the V gene TRBV9; 7 nucleotides agree with TRBD1. The CDR3 has 16 amino acids. Germline V CDR1 and CDR2: SGDLS, YYNGEE. The chain's CDR3 is CASSVGGGGIETRYTF. The CDR3 DNA is TGCGCCAGCAGCGTAGGGGGCGGGGGTATTGAGACCCGCTACACCTTC.

This clonotype was picked up one time. The final CDR3 position lacks the conserved phenylalanine or tryptophan, pointing to a likely read error. Because the CDR3's place on the DNA is in doubt, the DNA is left out and the CDR3 is given as listed by TCRdb. The gene calls are TRBV19 and TRBJ2-1; TRBD1 was called by the table and not checked on the DNA. Including both end residues, the CDR3 is 15 amino acids long. Germline loops: CDR1 LNHDA, CDR2 SQIVND (reference sequence). The CDR3 sequence: CASTPGDTRAGNTIY.